This T cell receptor (beta chain) was identified in a study of cytotoxic CD8 clonotypes in ibrutinib-treated CLL. As for the study in general: Some 25 partial and 2 complete responses; at median about 70 months, roughly 15 remitted, about twelve progressed.

Losses at the gene ends were 6 bases for V and 5 bases for J; bases not matched to a gene: 0. This CDR3 is 12 amino acids long. Worth noting for this clone: Antigen: not known.

The table came from immunoSEQ multiplex PCR; TCRdb's copy has only in-frame clones and leaves some out. The sample contains 130,000 or so clones, roughly 80% of which appear only once. General study points: While tracking circulating CD8+ T-cell counts, baseline clonality exceeded that of age-matched healthy donors. A difference in sampling times existed between sustained-remission and progressing patients. Treatment left the uncommon public clonotypes either contracted or stable in frequency.

The material sequenced was PBMCs, taken after 12 months of ibrutinib treatment. This clonotype was sampled from a human donor with chronic lymphocytic leukemia. The rearrangement joins TRBV23-1 to TRBJ1-5; 8 bases are a match to TRBD1. TRBV23-1 is known as an ORF, though its function is uncertain. The CDR3: CASRTGDQPQHF. The CDR3, as DNA: TGCGCCAGCAGGACAGGGGATCAGCCCCAGCATTTT.